What follows are 13 T cell receptor beta chains derived from one specimen sequenced in a study of T cell clonality in common variable immunodeficiency. TCRdb's table, derived via immunoSEQ multiplex PCR, lists solely in-frame clones and lacks some. The table records approximately 17,000 clones without singletons, the ten largest covering 14%. Overall study findings and caveats: Reportedly, TCR beta sequences from common variable immunodeficiency showed fewer deletions and N-nucleotide insertions.

These receptors' antigens are unknown. The sample taken for sequencing was peripheral blood mononuclear cells. These receptors were obtained from a human donor with common variable immunodeficiency.

Regarding this clone: The CDR3 end lies 3 residues beyond the end of the read and is filled in from the germline J gene. The chain has TRBV7-3 and TRBJ2-3, with D possibly being TRBD2 (6 bases). From germline, CDR1 is SGHTA and CDR2 FQGTGA. This CDR3 has 15 residues. Trimming stripped 5 bases from V and 6 bases from J, with 18 bases between. The DNA read from the CDR3 is TGTGCCAGCAGCACGGGACTCCTGGAGGGCGATACG. Protein sequence: CASSTGLLEGDT. Given in full, the CDR3 is CASSTGLLEGDTQYF.

This clone was detected many times. The read ends 3 residues before the CDR3 terminus; that terminus is restored from the germline J gene. The chain couples TRBV7-2 to TRBJ2-1; 9 nucleotides align to TRBD1. Germline V gene sequence: CDR1 SGHTA, CDR2 FQGNSA. CDR3 length: 13 amino acids. The V segment lost 5 bases and the J segment 9 bases; nucleotides outside the gene matches: 5. CDR3 sequence reads: CASSARQGGEQFF. The part of the CDR3 DNA that was read is TGTGCCAGCAGCGCGCGACAGGGGGGTGAG. Filled out from reference TRBV7-2 and TRBJ2-1, the complete variable domain reads GAGVSQSPSNKVTEKGKDVELRCDPISGHTALYWYRQSLGQGLEFLIYFQGNSAPDKSGLPSDRFSAERTGGSVSTLTIQRTQQEDSAVYLCASSARQGGEQFFGPGTRLTVL.

This clone was recorded a few times. The read terminates 3 residues ahead of where the CDR3 ends, so the germline J gene completes it. The chain links TRBV2 to TRBJ2-5, with 9 nucleotides matching TRBD2. Trimming cost V 3 bases and J 7 bases; bases outside gene matches: 12. CDR3 length equals 16 residues. Per germline, CDR1 SNHLY and CDR2 FYNNEI. Incomplete CDR3 DNA: TGTGCCAGCAGTGACCTGGCGGGGGGGCCAGAGGGGACC. Encoded protein: CASSDLAGGPEGT. The complete CDR3 protein is CASSDLAGGPEGTQYF.

The table lists this clone with many counts. The read terminates 3 residues ahead of where the CDR3 ends, so the germline J gene completes it. The chain links TRBV7-9 to TRBJ1-1, with D perhaps TRBD1 (5 bases). Per germline, CDR1 SEHNR and CDR2 FQNEAQ (reference sequence). The CDR3 has 15 amino acids. Trimming removed 1 base from V and 1 base from J, with 10 bases in between. The CDR3 bases that were read are TGTGCCAGCAGCTTAGTTCAGGGAAGGAACACTGAA. This translates into CASSLVQGRNTE. The complete CDR3 sequence is CASSLVQGRNTEAFF. Full variable domain (outside the CDR3, taken from reference TRBV7-9 and TRBJ1-1): DTGVSQNPRHKITKRGQNVTFRCDPISEHNRLYWYRQTLGQGPEFLTYFQNEAQLEKSRLLSDRFSAERPKGSFSTLEIQRTEQGDSAMYLCASSLVQGRNTEAFFGQGTRLTVV.

This clone was detected many times. Read sequence stops 3 residues before the CDR3 end, and the germline J gene provides the missing end. This chain links TRBV20-1 with TRBJ2-4; 14 bases match TRBD2. With 3 bases clipped from V and 6 bases from J, the junction kept 4 bases outside the gene matches. Germline V gene lookup returns CDR1 DFQATT and CDR2 SNEGSKA (reference sequence). The CDR3 loop spans 15 amino acids. The CDR3 here is CSASGGTSGGNIQYF. The sequenced CDR3 bases are TGCAGTGCTAGTGGGGGGACTAGCGGGGGAAACATT.

In the case of this clone: The read finishes 3 residues shy of the CDR3 end, and the germline J gene is used to complete it. The chain uses TRBV7-9 and TRBJ1-5; 10 nucleotides match TRBD1. The CDR3 totals 14 residues. With V trimmed by 3 bases and J by 5 bases, 1 base remained unmatched. From germline, CDR1 is SEHNR and CDR2 FQNEAQ (reference sequence). CDR3 DNA (partial): TGTGCCAGCAGCTTCGGGACAGGGGATCAGCCC. Its protein is CASSFGTGDQP. The full CDR3 reads CASSFGTGDQPQHF. Variable domain in full (rest from reference TRBV7-9 and TRBJ1-5): DTGVSQNPRHKITKRGQNVTFRCDPISEHNRLYWYRQTLGQGPEFLTYFQNEAQLEKSRLLSDRFSAERPKGSFSTLEIQRTEQGDSAMYLCASSFGTGDQPQHFGDGTRLSIL.

With regard to this clone: Sequencing ends 3 residues short of the CDR3 end; the germline J gene provides the rest. The chain combines TRBV6-1 with TRBJ2-5; TRBD1 matches 7 bases. Germline loops: CDR1 MNHNS, CDR2 SASEGT. The CDR3 contains 16 residues. V lost 2 bases, J lost 5 bases, and 11 bases stayed unmatched. The CDR3: CASSEFVTGRRETQYF. CDR3 bases read: TGTGCCAGCAGTGAATTTGTGACAGGGCGCAGGGAGACC.

This clone was detected a few times. The read halts 3 residues ahead of the CDR3 end, with the missing end drawn from the germline J gene. This chain connects TRBV7-7 to TRBJ2-5; 14 bases align to TRBD2. The CDR3 is made up of 15 amino acids. The germline V gene has CDR1 SSHAT and CDR2 FNYEAQ (reference sequence). Losses at the gene ends were 5 bases for V and 4 bases for J; bases not matched to a gene: 3. The CDR3 reads CASSPGLAGVETQYF. Partial CDR3 DNA: TGTGCCAGCAGCCCGGGACTAGCGGGGGTAGAGACC.

On this clone: The read halts 3 residues ahead of the CDR3 end, with the missing end drawn from the germline J gene. The chain links TRBV7-3 to TRBJ2-7, with D maybe TRBD1 (6 bases). This CDR3 is 18 amino acids long. Trimming removed 2 bases at V and 0 bases at J, with 20 bases between. Germline V gene lookup returns CDR1 SGHTA and CDR2 FQGTGA. The sequenced part of the CDR3 DNA is TGTGCCAGCAGCTTATATTCCTCCGGGGACACTGTCTCCTACGAG. Its protein is CASSLYSSGDTVSYE. The complete CDR3 reads CASSLYSSGDTVSYEQYF.

This clone has a handful of counts. The observed sequence ends 3 residues before the CDR3 terminus, with the missing tail filled in from the germline J gene. The gene calls are TRBV7-2 and TRBJ2-5; the match to TRBD2 covers 10 bases. With V trimmed by 6 bases and J by 5 bases, 0 bases remained unmatched. Germline CDR1 SGHTA, CDR2 FQGNSA. The CDR3 totals 12 residues. The sequenced part of the CDR3 DNA is TGTGCCAGCAGGACTAGCGGGGAGACC. This sequence encodes CASRTSGET. The CDR3 in its entirety is CASRTSGETQYF.

As concerns this clone: The read stops 3 residues short of the end of the CDR3; the missing end is completed from the germline J gene. This chain connects TRBV6-1 to TRBJ1-6; D not resolved. The V and J ends lost 1 base and 0 bases respectively, with 7 bases between them. The germline V gene encodes CDR1 MNHNS and CDR2 SASEGT. The CDR3 consists of 16 residues. The CDR3 region is CASSEDPTSYNSPLHF. Partial CDR3 DNA: TGTGCCAGCAGTGAAGATCCTACCTCCTATAATTCACCC.

This clone was seen ten or more times. The CDR3 end falls 3 residues outside the read, so it is completed with the germline J gene. This chain joins TRBV29-1 and TRBJ2-2; D may be TRBD2 (6 bases). Germline CDR1 reads SQVTM; CDR2 reads ANQGSEA. The CDR3 totals 12 residues. Trimming left V 3 bases short and J 6 bases short, with 8 bases between. CDR3 protein: CSVEGGSGELFF. CDR3 DNA, as far as it was read: TGCAGCGTTGAGGGGGGTTCCGGGGAG.

The covered CDR3 bases are TGCAGCGCTACGACAGGGGCCCCCAATGAG. It encodes CSATTGAPNE. The complete CDR3 protein is CSATTGAPNEQFF. The V gene is TRBV29-1, the J gene TRBJ2-1; 8 nucleotides match TRBD1. The DNA ends 3 residues before the CDR3 does, and the rest of the CDR3 is filled in from the germline J gene. The length of the CDR3 is 13 residues. The germline V gene has CDR1 SQVTM and CDR2 ANQGSEA. With 7 bases clipped from V and 6 bases from J, the junction kept 8 bases outside the gene matches.